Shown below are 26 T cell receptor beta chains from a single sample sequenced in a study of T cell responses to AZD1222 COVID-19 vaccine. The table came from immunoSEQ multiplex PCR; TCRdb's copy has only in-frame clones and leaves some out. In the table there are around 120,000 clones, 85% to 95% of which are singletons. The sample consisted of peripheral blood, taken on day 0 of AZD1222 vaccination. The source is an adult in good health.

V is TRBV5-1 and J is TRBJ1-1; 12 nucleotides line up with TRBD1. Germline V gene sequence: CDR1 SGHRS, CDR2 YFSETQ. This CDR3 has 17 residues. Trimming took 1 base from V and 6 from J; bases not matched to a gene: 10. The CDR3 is CASSLLGTGGDFPEAFF. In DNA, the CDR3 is TGCGCCAGCAGCTTGCTGGGGACAGGGGGCGACTTCCCTGAAGCTTTCTTT.

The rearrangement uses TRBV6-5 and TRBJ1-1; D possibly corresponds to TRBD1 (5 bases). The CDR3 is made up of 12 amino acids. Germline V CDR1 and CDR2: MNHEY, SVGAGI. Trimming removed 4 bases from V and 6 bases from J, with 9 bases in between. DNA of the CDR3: TGTGCCAGCAGTTCAGGGTTGTCTGAAGCTTTCTTT. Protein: CASSSGLSEAFF.

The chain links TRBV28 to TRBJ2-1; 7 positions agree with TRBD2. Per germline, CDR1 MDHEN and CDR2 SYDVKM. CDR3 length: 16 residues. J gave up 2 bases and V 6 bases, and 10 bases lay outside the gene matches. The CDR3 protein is CASSTAGTTTYNEQFF. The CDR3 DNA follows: TGTGCCAGCAGCACCGCCGGGACTACAACCTACAATGAGCAGTTCTTC.

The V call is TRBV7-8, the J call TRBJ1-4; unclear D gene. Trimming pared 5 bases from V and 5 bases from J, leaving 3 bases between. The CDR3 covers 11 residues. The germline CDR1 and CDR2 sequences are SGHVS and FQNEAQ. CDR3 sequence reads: CASSPNEKLFF. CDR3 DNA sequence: TGTGCCAGCAGCCCAAATGAAAAACTGTTTTTT.

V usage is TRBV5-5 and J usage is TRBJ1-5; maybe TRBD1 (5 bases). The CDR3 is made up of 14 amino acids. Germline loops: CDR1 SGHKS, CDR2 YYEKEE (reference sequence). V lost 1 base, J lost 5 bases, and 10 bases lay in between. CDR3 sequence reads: CASSLWGRDQPQHF. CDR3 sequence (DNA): TGTGCCAGCAGCTTGTGGGGCCGTGATCAGCCCCAGCATTTT.

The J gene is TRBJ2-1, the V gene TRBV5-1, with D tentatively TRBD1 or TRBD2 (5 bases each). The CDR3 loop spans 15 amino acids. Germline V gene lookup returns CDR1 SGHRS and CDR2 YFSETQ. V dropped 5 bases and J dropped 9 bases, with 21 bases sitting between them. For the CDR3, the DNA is TGCGCCAGCAGTACCCGGGACCTCAGTACGGGTGAGCAGTTCTTC. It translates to CASSTRDLSTGEQFF.

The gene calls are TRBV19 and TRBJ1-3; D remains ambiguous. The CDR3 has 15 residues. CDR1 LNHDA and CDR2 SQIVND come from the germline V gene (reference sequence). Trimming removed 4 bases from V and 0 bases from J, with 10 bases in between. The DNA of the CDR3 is TGTGCCAGTAGTAATCAGCTCGACTCTGGAAACACCATATATTTT. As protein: CASSNQLDSGNTIYF.

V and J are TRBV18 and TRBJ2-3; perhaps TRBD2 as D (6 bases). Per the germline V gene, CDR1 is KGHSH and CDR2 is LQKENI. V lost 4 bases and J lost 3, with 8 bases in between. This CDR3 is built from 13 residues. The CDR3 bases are TGTGCCAGCTCACGCAGCGGGACAGATACGCAGTATTTT. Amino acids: CASSRSGTDTQYF.

CDR3 sequence reads: CATSSERTYGNTIYF. DNA for the CDR3: TGTGCCACCAGCAGCGAACGCACTTATGGAAACACCATATATTTT. The chain uses TRBV15 and TRBJ1-3; D unclear. V lost 3 bases to trimming and J lost 3 bases, with 12 bases between them. The CDR3 is made up of 15 amino acids. The germline gives CDR1 LNHNV, CDR2 YYDKDF (reference sequence).

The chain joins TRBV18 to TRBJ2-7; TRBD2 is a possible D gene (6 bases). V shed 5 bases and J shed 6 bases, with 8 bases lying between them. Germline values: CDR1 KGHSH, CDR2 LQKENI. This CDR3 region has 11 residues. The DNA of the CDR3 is TGTGCCAGCTCATTCGGGGGCGAGCAGTACTTC. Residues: CASSFGGEQYF.

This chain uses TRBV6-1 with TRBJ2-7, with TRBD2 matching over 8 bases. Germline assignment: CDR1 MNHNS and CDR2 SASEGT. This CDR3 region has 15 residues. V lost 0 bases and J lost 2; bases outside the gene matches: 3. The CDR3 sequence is CASSEAVLAAYEQYF. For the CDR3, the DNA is TGTGCCAGCAGTGAAGCAGTACTAGCGGCCTACGAGCAGTACTTC.

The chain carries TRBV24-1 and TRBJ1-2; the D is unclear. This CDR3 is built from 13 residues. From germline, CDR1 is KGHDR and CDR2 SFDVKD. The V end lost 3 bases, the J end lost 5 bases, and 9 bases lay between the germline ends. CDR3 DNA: TGTGCCACCAGTGATAAATTTAATTATGGCTACACCTTC. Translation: CATSDKFNYGYTF.

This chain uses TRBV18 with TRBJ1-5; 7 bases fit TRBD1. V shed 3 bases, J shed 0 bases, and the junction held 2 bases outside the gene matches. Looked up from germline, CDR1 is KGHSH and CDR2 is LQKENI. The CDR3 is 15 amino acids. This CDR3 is CASSPGQYSNQPQHF. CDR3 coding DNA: TGTGCCAGCTCACCGGGACAGTATAGCAATCAGCCCCAGCATTTT.

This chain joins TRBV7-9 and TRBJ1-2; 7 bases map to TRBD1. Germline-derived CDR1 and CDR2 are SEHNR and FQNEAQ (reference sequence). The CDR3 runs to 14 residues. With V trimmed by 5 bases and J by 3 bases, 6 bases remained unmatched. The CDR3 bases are TGTGCCAGCAGCACCTCGACAGGGTACTATGGCTACACCTTC. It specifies CASSTSTGYYGYTF.

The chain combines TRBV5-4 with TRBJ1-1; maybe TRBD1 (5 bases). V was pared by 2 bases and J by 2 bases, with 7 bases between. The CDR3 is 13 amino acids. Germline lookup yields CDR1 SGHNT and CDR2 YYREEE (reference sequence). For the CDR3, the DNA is TGTGCCAGCAGCTTCCAGGGCAACACTGAAGCTTTCTTT. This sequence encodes CASSFQGNTEAFF.

As DNA, the CDR3 is TGTGCCAGCAGCCAACAGGGGGGAAACCCCTACGAGCAGTACTTC. This translates into CASSQQGGNPYEQYF. The chain has TRBV14 and TRBJ2-7; weak D call: TRBD1 (7 bases). The CDR3 totals 15 residues. V dropped 2 bases and J dropped 2 bases, with 13 bases sitting between them. Germline V gene data show CDR1 as SGHDN and CDR2 as FVKESK.

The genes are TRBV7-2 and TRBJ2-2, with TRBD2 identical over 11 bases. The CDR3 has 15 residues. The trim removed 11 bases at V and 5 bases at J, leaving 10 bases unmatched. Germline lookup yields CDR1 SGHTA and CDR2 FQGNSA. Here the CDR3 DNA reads TGTGCCCTCGCCCCAACTAGCGGGAGAACCGGGGAGCTGTTTTTT. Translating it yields CALAPTSGRTGELFF.

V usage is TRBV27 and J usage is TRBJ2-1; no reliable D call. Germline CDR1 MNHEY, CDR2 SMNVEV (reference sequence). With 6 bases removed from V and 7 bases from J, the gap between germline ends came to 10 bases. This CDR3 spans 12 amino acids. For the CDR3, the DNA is TGTGCCAGCAGCTTTGTAGGAAATGAGCAGTTCTTC. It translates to CASSFVGNEQFF.

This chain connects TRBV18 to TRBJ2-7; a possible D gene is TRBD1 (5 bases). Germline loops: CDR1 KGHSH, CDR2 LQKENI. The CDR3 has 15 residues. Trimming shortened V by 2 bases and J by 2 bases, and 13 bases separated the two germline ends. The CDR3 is CASSPVGGATYEQYF. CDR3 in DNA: TGTGCCAGCTCACCAGTGGGTGGGGCGACCTACGAGCAGTACTTC. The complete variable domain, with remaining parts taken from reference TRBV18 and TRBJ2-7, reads NAGVMQNPRHLVRRRGQEARLRCSPMKGHSHVYWYRQLPEEGLKFMVYLQKENIIDESGMPKERFSAEFPKEGPSILRIQQVVRGDSAAYFCASSPVGGATYEQYFGPGTRLTVT.

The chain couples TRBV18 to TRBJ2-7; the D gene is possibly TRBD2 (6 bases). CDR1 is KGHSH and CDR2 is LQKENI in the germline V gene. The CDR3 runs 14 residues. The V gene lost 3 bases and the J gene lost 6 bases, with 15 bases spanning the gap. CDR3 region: CASSPSPDGSEQYF. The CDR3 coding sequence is TGTGCCAGCTCACCCTCCCCGGACGGGAGCGAGCAGTACTTC.

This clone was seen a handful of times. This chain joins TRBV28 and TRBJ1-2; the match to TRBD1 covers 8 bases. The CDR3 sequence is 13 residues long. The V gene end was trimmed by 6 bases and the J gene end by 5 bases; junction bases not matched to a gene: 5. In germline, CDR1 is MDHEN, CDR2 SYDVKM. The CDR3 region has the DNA TGTGCCAGCAGACACGGGACAGGTTATGGCTACACCTTC. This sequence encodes CASRHGTGYGYTF.

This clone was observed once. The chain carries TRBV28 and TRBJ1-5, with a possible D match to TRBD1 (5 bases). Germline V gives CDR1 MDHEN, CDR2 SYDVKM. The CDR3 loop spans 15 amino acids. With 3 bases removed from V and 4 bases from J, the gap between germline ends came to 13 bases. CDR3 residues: CASSLWGAGNQPQHF. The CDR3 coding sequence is TGTGCCAGCAGTTTGTGGGGCGCAGGTAATCAGCCCCAGCATTTT.

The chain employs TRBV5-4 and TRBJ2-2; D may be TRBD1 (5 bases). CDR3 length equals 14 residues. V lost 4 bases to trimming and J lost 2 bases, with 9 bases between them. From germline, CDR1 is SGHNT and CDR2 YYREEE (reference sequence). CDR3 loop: CASSDSANTGELFF. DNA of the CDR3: TGTGCCAGCAGCGACAGTGCTAACACCGGGGAGCTGTTTTTT.

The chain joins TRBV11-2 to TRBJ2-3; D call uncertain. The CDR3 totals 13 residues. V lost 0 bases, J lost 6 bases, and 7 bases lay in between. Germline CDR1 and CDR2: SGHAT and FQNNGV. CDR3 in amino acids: CASSLDPTDTQYF. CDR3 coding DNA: TGTGCCAGCAGCTTAGATCCGACGGATACGCAGTATTTT.

CDR3 sequence reads: CASSFGGFNSPLHF. CDR3 DNA sequence: TGTGCCAGCAGTTTCGGCGGGTTTAATTCACCCCTCCACTTT. V and J are TRBV27 and TRBJ1-6; no definite D call. Germline V gene data show CDR1 as MNHEY and CDR2 as SMNVEV (reference sequence). This CDR3 has 14 residues. Trimming cost V 3 bases and J 6 bases, with 9 bases left between them.

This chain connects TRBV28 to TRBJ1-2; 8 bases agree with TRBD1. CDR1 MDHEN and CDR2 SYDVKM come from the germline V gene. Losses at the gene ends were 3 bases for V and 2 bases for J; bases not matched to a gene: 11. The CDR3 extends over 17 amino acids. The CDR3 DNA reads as TGTGCCAGCAGTTTGGGGGACAGGCTGCGAGGGAACTATGGCTACACCTTC. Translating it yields CASSLGDRLRGNYGYTF.